The 9 T cell receptor beta chains below all came from one sample that was sequenced in a study of type 1 regulatory T cells. The antigens for these receptors are not known. TCRdb redid the calling of the reads with MiXCR, one entry per CDR3 protein. The sample lists about 65,000 distinct CDR3 sequences, about 48% seen once, with more than 2% in the top ten. The sequenced material came from cultured non-Tr1 T cells, either the whole culture or a sorted T cell fraction (not recorded which). The origin of the receptors is a human donor in good health.

About this clonotype: Compared with germline, one end of the junction differs, possibly owing to a read error. The chain joins TRBV30 to TRBJ1-2; D is uncertain. The CDR3 is made up of 13 amino acids. The germline CDR1 and CDR2 sequences are GTSNPN and SVGIG (reference sequence). The CDR3 region has the DNA TGTGCCTGGAGTGTACTGAGAGAGGATGGCTACACATTC. Its protein is CAWSVLREDGYTF.

In this sample, this clonotype turned up a few times. V and J are TRBV5-1 and TRBJ2-2; D may be TRBD1 or TRBD2 (5 bases each). Germline V lookup: CDR1 SGHRS, CDR2 YFSETQ. V dropped 4 bases and J dropped 4 bases, with 14 bases sitting between them. The CDR3 is 15 amino acids. This CDR3 is CASSRRDQFTGELFF. CDR3 bases: TGCGCCAGCAGCCGACGGGACCAGTTCACCGGGGAGCTGTTTTTT. Drawing the rest from reference TRBV5-1 and TRBJ2-2, the complete variable domain is KAGVTQTPRYLIKTRGQQVTLSCSPISGHRSVSWYQQTPGQGLQFLFEYFSETQRNKGNFPGRFSGRQFSNSRSEMNVSTLELGDSALYLCASSRRDQFTGELFFGEGSRLTVL.

V usage is TRBV20-1 and J usage is TRBJ2-5, with a possible D match to TRBD2 (5 bases). Between the trimmed V and J ends, which lost 4 bases and 3 bases, there was a span of 15 bases. The CDR3 length is 14 residues. Germline V gives CDR1 DFQATT, CDR2 SNEGSKA (reference sequence). The CDR3 here is CSATYPRAKETQYF. Written as DNA, the CDR3 is TGCAGTGCTACCTACCCGAGGGCGAAAGAGACCCAGTACTTC.

This clonotype was observed a few times. This sequence joins TRBV20-1 and TRBJ1-5, with 7 bases identical to TRBD1. Trimming took 5 bases from V and 6 from J; bases not matched to a gene: 13. The CDR3 is 15 amino acids. CDR1 is DFQATT and CDR2 is SNEGSKA in the germline V gene (reference sequence). The CDR3 DNA follows: TGCAGTGCTCGGTCGACAGGGCGAAGTTTTCAGCCCCAGCATTTT. This codes for CSARSTGRSFQPQHF.

This CDR3 reads CASSQAKKAGSFGYTF. Here the CDR3 DNA reads TGTGCCAGCAGCCAAGCCAAGAAAGCTGGAAGTTTTGGCTACACCTTC. The chain has TRBV3-1 and TRBJ1-2; no reliable D call. The CDR3 is 16 residues long. CDR1 and CDR2 (germline): LGHDT, YNNKEL (reference sequence). V was clipped by 1 base and J by 7 bases, with 19 bases between them.

This rearrangement joins TRBV4-1 to TRBJ2-1; no clear D. Trimming left V 4 bases short and J 5 bases short, with 15 bases between. Germline assignment: CDR1 MGHRA and CDR2 YSYEKL. This CDR3 spans 15 amino acids. CDR3 residues: CASSRNSLTDNEQFF. CDR3 sequence (DNA): TGCGCCAGCAGCCGAAATAGCCTTACAGACAATGAGCAGTTCTTC.

The genes are TRBV4-1 and TRBJ1-5; 8 bases fit TRBD1. Germline V gene lookup returns CDR1 MGHRA and CDR2 YSYEKL. CDR3 length equals 15 residues. The J segment lost 6 bases and the V segment lost 2 bases, leaving 6 bases of the junction unmatched. In DNA form, the CDR3 reads TGCGCCAGCAGCCAACCCGACAGGGGTAGTCAGCCCCAGCATTTT. Amino acids: CASSQPDRGSQPQHF.

This rearrangement joins TRBV7-2 to TRBJ2-2; no definite D call. Germline CDR1 and CDR2: SGHTA and FQGNSA. Trimming left V 0 bases short and J 4 bases short, with 6 bases between. The CDR3 loop spans 14 amino acids. This CDR3 is CASSLARATGELFF. CDR3 in DNA: TGTGCCAGCAGCTTAGCCCGGGCCACCGGGGAGCTGTTTTTT.

The rearrangement joins TRBV11-2 to TRBJ2-7; the D gene is possibly TRBD2 (6 bases). The CDR3 is 14 residues long. V lost 6 bases and J 4 bases, leaving 16 bases between the germline ends. The germline CDR1 and CDR2 sequences are SGHAT and FQNNGV. The CDR3 DNA reads as TGTGCCAGCAGGACGTTGGACCGGGGGTACGAGCAGTACTTC. It codes for CASRTLDRGYEQYF.